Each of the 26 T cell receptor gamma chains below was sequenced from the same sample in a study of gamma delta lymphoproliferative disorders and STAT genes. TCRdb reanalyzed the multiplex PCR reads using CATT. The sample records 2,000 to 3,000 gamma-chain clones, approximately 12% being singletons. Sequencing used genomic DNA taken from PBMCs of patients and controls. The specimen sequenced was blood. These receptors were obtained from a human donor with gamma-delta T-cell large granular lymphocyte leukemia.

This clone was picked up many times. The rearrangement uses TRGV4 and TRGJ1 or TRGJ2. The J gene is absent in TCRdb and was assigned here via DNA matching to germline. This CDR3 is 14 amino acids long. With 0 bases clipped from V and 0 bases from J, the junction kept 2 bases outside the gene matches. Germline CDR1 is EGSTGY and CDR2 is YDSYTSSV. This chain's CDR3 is CATWDGSNYYKKLF. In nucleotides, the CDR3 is TGTGCCACCTGGGATGGGTCGAATTATTATAAGAAACTCTTT.

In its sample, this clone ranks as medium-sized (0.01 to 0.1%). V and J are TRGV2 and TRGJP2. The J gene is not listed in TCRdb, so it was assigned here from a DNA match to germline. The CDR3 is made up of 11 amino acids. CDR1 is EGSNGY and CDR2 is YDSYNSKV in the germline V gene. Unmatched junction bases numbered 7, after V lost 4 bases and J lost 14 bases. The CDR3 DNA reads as TGTGCCACCTGGGATAAGGTCATCAAGACGTTT. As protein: CATWDKVIKTF.

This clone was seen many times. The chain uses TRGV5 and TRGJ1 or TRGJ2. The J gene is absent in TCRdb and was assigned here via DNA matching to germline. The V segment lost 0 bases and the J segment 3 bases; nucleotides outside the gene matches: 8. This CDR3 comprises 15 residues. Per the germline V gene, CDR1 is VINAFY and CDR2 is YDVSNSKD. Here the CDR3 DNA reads TGTGCCACCTGGGACAGGCAGTCGAGTTATTATAAGAAACTCTTT. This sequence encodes CATWDRQSSYYKKLF.

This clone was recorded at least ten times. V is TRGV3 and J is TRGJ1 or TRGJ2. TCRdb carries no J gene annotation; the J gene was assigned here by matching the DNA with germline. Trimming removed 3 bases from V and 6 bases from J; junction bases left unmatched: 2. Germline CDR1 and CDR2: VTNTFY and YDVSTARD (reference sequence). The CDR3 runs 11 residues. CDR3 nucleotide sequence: TGTGCCACCTGGGACTTTTATAAGAAACTCTTT. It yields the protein CATWDFYKKLF.

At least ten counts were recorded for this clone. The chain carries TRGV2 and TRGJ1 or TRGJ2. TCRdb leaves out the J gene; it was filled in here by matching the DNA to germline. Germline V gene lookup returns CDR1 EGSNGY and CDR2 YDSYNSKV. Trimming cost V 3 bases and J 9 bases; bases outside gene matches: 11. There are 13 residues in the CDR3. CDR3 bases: TGTGCCACCTGGGACAGACTTCCGGGTAAGAAACTCTTT. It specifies CATWDRLPGKKLF.

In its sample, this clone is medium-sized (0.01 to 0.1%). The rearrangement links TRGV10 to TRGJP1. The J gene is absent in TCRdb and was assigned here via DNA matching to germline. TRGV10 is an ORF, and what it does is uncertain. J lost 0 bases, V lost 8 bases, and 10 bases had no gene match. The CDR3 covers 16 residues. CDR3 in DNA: TGTGCTGCGTGGGCCCAACTCTATACCACTGGTTGGTTCAAGATATTT. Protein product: CAAWAQLYTTGWFKIF.

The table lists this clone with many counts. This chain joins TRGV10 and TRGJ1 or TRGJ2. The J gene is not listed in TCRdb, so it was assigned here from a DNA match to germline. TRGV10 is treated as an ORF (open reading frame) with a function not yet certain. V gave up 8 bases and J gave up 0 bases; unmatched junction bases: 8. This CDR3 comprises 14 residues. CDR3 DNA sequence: TGTGCTGCGTGGGATAACTCGAATTATTATAAGAAACTCTTT. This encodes CAAWDNSNYYKKLF.

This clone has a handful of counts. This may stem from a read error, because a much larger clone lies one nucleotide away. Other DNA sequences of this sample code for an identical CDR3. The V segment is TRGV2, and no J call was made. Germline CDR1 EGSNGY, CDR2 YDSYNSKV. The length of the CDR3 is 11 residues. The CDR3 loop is CATWDVPGRLF. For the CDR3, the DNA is TGTGCCACCTGGGACGTACCCGGTCGACTCTTT.

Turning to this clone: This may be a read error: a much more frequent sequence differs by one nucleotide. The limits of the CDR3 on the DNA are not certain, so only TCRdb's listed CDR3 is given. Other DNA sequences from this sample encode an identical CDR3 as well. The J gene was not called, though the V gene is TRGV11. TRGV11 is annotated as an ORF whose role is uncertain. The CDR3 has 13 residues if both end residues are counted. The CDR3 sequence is CTTVPAGRRAKLF.

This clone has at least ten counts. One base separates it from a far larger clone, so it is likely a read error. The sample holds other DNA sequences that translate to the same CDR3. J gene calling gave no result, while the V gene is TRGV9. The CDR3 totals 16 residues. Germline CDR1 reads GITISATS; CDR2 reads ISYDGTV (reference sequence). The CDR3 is CALWEVEELGKKIKVF. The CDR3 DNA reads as TGTGCCTTGTGGGAGGTGGAAGAGTTGGGCAAAAAAATCAAAGTATTT.

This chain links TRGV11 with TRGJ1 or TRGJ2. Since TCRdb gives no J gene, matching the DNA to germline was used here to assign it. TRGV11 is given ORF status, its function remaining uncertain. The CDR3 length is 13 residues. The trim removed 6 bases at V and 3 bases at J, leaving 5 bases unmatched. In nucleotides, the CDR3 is TGTGCCTGCTGGATTGGGCTTTATTATAAGAAACTCTTT. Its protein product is CACWIGLYYKKLF.

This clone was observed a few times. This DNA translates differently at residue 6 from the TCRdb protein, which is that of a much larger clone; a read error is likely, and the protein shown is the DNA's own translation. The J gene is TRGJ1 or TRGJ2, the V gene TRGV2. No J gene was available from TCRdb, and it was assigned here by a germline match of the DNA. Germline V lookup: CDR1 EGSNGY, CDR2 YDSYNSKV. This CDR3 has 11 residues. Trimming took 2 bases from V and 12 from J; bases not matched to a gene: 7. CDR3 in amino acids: CATWDEVWKLF. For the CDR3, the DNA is TGTGCCACCTGGGACGAGGTTTGGAAACTCTTT.

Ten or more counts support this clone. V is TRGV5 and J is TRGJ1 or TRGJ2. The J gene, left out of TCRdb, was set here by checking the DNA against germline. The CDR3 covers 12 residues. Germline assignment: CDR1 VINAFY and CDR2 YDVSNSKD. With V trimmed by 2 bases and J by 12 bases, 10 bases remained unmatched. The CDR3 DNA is TGTGCCACCTGGGACATGAAATGGGGGAAACTCTTT. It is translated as CATWDMKWGKLF.

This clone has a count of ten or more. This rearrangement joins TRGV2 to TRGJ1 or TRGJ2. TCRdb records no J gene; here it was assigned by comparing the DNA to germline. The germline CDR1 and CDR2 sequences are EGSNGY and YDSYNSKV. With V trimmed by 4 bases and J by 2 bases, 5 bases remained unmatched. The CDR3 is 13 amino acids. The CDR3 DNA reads TGTGCCACCTGGGAGGACCATTATTATAAGAAACTCTTT. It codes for CATWEDHYYKKLF.

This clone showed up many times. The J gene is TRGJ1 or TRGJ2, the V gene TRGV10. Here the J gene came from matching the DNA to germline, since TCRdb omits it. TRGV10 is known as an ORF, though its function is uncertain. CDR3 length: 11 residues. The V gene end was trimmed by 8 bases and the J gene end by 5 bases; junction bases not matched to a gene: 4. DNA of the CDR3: TGTGCTGCGTGGGATGATTATAAGAAACTCTTT. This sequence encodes CAAWDDYKKLF.

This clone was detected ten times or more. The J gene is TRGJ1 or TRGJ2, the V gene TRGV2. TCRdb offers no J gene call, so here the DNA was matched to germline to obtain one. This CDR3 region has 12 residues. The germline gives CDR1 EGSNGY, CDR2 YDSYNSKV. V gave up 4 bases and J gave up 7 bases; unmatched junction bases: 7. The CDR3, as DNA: TGTGCCACCTGGGAACCTTCCTATAAGAAACTCTTT. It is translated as CATWEPSYKKLF.

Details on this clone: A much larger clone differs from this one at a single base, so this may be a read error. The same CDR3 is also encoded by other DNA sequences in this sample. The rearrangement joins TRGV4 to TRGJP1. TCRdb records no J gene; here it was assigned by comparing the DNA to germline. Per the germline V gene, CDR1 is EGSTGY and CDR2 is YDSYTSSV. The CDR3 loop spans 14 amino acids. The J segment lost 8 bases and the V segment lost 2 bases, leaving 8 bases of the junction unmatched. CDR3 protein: CATWDAAVGWFKIF. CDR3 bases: TGTGCCACCTGGGATGCTGCAGTAGGTTGGTTCAAGATATTT.

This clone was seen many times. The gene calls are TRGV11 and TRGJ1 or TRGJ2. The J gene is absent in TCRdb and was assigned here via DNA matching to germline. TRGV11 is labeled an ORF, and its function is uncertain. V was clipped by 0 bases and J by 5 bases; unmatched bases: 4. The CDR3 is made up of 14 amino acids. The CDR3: CACWIRHVHYKKLF. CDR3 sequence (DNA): TGTGCCTGCTGGATTAGGCACGTACATTATAAGAAACTCTTT.

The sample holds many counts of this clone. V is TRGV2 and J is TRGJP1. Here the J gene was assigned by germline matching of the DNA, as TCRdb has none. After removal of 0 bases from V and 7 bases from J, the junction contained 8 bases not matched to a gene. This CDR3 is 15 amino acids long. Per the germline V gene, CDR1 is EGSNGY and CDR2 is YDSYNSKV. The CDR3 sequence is CATWDGPRGGWFKIF. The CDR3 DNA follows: TGTGCCACCTGGGACGGGCCGAGGGGTGGTTGGTTCAAGATATTT.

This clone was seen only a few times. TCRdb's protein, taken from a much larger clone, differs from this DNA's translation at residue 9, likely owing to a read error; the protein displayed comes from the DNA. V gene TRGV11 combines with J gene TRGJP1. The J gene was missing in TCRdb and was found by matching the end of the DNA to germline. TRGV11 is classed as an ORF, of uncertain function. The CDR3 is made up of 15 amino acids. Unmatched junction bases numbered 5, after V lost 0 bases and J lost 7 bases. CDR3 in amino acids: CACWIRHYNGWFKIF. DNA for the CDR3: TGTGCCTGCTGGATTAGGCACTACAATGGTTGGTTCAAGATATTT.

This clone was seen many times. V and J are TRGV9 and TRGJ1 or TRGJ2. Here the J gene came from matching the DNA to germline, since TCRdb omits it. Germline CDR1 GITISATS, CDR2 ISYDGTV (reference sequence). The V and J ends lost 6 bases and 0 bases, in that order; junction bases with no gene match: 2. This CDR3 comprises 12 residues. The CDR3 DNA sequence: TGTGCCTTGTGGCGGAATTATTATAAGAAACTCTTT. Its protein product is CALWRNYYKKLF.

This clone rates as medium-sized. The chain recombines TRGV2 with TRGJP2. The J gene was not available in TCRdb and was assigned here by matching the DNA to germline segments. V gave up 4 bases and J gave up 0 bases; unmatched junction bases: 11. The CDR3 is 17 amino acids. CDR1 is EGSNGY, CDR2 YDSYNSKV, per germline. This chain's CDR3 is CATWESRGYSSDWIKTF. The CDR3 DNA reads TGTGCCACCTGGGAAAGTAGGGGATATAGTAGTGATTGGATCAAGACGTTT.

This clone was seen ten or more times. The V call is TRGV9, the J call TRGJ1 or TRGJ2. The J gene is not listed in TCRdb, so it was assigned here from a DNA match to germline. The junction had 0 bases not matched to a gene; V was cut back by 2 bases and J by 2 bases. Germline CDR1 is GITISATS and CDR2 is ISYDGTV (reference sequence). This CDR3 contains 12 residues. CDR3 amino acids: CALWEDYYKKLF. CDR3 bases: TGTGCCTTGTGGGAGGATTATTATAAGAAACTCTTT.

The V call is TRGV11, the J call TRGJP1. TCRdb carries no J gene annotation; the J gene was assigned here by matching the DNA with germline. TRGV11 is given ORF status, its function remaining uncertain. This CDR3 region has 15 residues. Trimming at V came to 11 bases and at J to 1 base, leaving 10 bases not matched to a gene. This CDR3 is CACSIAPTTGWFKIF. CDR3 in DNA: TGTGCCTGCTCAATCGCACCTACCACTGGTTGGTTCAAGATATTT.

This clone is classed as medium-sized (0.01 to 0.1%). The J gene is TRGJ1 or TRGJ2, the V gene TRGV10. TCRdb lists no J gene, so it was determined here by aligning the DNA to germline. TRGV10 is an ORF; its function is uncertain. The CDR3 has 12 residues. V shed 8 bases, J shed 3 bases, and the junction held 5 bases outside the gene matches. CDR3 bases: TGTGCTGCGTGGGGGTCTTATTATAAGAAACTCTTT. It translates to CAAWGSYYKKLF.

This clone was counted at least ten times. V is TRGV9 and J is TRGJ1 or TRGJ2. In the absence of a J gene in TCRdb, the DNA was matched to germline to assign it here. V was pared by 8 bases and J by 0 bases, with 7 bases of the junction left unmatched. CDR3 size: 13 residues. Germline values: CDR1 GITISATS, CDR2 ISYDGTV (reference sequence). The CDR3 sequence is CALYRKNYYKKLF. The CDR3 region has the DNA TGTGCCTTGTACCGAAAGAATTATTATAAGAAACTCTTT.